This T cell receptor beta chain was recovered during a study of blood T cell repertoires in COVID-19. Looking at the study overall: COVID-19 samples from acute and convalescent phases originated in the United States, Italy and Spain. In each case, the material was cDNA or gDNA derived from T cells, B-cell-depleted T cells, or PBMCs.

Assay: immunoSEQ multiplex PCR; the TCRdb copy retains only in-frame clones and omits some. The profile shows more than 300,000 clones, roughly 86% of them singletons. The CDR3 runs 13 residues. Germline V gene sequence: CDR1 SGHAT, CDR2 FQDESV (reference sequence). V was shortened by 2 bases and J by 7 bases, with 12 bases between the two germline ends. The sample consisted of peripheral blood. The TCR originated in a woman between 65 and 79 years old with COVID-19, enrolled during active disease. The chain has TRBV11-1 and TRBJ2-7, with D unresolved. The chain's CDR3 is CASSLNLVGEQYF. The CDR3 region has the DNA TGTGCCAGCAGCTTAAATCTAGTGGGTGAGCAGTACTTC.